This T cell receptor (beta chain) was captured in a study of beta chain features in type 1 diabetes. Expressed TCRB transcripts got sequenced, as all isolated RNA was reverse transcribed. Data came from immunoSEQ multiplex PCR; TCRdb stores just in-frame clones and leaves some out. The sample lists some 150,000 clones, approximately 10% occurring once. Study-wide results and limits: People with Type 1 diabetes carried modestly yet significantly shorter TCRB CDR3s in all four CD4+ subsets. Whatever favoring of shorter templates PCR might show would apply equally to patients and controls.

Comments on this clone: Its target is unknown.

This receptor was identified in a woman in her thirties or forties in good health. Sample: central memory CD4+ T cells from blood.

The CDR3 DNA is TGTGCCAGCAGCCGGGGGGGGTCGGGGTTGAACACCGGGGAGCTGTTTTTT. Protein: CASSRGGSGLNTGELFF. The V call is TRBV5-6, the J call TRBJ2-2, with 8 bases matching TRBD2. Per germline, CDR1 SGHDT and CDR2 YYEEEE. CDR3 length: 17 residues. With V trimmed by 4 bases and J by 1 base, 9 bases remained unmatched.